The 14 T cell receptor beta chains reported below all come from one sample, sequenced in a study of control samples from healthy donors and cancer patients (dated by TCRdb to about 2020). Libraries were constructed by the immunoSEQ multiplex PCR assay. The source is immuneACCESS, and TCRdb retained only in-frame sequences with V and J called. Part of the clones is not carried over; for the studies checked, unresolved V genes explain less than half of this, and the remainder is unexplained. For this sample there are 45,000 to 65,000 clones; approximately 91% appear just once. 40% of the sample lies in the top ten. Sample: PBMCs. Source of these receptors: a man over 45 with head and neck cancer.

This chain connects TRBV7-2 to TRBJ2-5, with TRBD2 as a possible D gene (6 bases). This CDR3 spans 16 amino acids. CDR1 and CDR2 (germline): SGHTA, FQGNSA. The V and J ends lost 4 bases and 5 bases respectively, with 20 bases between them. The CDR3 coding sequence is TGTGCCAGCAGCTCGAGCTGGTGGGCGGGGATGGAGACCCAGTACTTC. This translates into CASSSSWWAGMETQYF.

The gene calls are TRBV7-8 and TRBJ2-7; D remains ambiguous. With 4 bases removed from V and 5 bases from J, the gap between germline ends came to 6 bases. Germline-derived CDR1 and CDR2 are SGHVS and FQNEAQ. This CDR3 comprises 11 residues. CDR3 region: CASSSLDEQYF. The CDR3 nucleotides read TGTGCCAGCAGCTCCCTCGACGAGCAGTACTTC. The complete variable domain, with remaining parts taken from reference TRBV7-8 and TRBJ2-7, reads GAGVSQSPRYKVAKRGQDVALRCDPISGHVSLFWYQQALGQGPEFLTYFQNEAQLDKSGLPSDRFFAERPEGSVSTLKIQRTQQEDSAVYLCASSSLDEQYFGPGTRLTVT.

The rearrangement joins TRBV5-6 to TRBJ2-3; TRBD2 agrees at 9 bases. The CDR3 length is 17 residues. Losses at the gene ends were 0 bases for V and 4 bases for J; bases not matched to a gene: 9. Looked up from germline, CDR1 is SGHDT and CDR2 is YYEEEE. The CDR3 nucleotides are TGTGCCAGCAGCTTGGTAGCAGCGCGGGAGGGCCCAGATACGCAGTATTTT. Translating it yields CASSLVAAREGPDTQYF.

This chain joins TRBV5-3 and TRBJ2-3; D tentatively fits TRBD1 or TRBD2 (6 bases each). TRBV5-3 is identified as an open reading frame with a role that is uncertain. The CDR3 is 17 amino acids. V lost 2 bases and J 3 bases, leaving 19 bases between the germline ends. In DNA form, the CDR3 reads TGTGCCAGAAGCTTACGGACAACAAAAGGGGGGACAGATACGCAGTATTTT. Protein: CARSLRTTKGGTDTQYF.

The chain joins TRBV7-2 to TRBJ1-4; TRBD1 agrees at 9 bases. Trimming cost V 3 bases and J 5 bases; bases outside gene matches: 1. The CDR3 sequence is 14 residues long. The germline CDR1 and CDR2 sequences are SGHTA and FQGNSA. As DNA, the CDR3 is TGTGCCAGCAGCTTCGGACAGGGGAATGAAAAACTGTTTTTT. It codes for CASSFGQGNEKLFF.

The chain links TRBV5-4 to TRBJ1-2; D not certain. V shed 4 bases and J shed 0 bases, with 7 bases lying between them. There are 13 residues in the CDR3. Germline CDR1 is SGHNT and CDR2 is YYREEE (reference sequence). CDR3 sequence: CASSDISNYGYTF. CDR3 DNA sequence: TGTGCCAGCAGCGACATATCTAACTATGGCTACACCTTC.

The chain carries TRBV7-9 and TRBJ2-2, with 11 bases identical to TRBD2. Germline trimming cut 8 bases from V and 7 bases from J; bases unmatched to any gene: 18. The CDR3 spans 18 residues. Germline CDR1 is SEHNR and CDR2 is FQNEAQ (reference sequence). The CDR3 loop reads CASPRTSGSKGLGGELFF. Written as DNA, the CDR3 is TGTGCCAGCCCGAGAACTAGCGGGAGCAAGGGGTTAGGCGGGGAGCTGTTTTTT.

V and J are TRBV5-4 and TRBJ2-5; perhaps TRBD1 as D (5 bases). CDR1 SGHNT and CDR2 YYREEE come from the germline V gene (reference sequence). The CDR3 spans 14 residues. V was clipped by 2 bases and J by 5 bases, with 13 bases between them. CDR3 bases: TGTGCCAGCAGCTTTCGTTCAGGGAAGGAGACCCAGTACTTC. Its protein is CASSFRSGKETQYF. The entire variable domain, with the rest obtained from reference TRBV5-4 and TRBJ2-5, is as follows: ETGVTQSPTHLIKTRGQQVTLRCSSQSGHNTVSWYQQALGQGPQFIFQYYREEENGRGNFPPRFSGLQFPNYSSELNVNALELDDSALYLCASSFRSGKETQYFGPGTRLLVL.

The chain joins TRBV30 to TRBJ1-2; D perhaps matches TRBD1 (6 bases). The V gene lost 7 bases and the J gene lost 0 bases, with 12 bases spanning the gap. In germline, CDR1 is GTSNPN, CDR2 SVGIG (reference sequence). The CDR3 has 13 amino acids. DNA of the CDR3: TGTGCCTCTAGGACAGAAGCTAACTATGGCTACACCTTC. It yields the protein CASRTEANYGYTF.

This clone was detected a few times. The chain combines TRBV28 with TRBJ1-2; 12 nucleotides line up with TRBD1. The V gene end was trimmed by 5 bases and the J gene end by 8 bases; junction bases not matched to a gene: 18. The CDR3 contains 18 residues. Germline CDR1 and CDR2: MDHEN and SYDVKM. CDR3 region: CASSPILRDRGQRYGYTF. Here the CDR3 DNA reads TGTGCCAGCAGTCCGATTCTCCGGGACAGGGGGCAGCGATACGGCTACACCTTC.

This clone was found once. In DNA, the CDR3 is TGTGCCAGCAGGCCTTCTATTGGGACAGGGGACGGTAATGAAAAACTGTTTTTT. Translating gives CASRPSIGTGDGNEKLFF. V usage is TRBV6-2 or TRBV6-3 and J usage is TRBJ1-4; 10 bases match TRBD1. The germline V gene encodes CDR1 MNHEY and CDR2 SVGEGT. The CDR3 is made up of 18 amino acids. With 6 bases clipped from V and 4 bases from J, the junction kept 14 bases outside the gene matches.

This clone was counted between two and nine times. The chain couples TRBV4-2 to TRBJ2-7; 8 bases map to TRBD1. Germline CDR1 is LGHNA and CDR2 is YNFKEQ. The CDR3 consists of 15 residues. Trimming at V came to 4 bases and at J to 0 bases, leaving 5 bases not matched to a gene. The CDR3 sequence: CASSPTGGSSYEQYF. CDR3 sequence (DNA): TGTGCCAGCAGCCCTACAGGGGGTAGCTCCTACGAGCAGTACTTC.

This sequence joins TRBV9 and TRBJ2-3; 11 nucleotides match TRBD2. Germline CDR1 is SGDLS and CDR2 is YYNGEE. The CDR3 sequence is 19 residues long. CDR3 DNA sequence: TGTCCCCGCAGCGTAGCGGGGGGGGGACTAGCGGCCAGCACAGATACGCAGTATTTT. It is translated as CPRSVAGGGLAASTDTQYF.

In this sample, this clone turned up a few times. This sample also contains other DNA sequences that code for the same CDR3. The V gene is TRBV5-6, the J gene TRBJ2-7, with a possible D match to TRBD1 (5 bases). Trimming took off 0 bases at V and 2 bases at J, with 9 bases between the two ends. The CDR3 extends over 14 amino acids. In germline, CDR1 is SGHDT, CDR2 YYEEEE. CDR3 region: CASSLAGQTYEQYF. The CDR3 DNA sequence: TGTGCCAGCAGCTTGGCCGGACAAACCTACGAGCAGTACTTC.